The T cell receptor (beta chain) under discussion was sequenced for a study of control samples from healthy donors and cancer patients. Trimming pared 7 bases from V and 5 bases from J, leaving 17 bases between. The germline V gene encodes CDR1 MNHEY and CDR2 SVGAGI. The CDR3 is 14 residues long. Profiled with immunoSEQ multiplex PCR; TCRdb holds only in-frame clones, not every one. The table includes about 100,000 clones, 85% detected once. The sequenced sample consisted of blood. This clonotype was obtained from a man aged 30 to 39 in good health. The chain couples TRBV6-5 to TRBJ1-2, with a tentative D call TRBD1 (5 bases). CDR3 sequence reads: CASTHREGPYGYTF. DNA for the CDR3: TGTGCCAGCACCCATCGGGAGGGGCCTTATGGCTACACCTTC.